The 24 T cell receptor beta chains given below trace back to one sample, sequenced in a study of long-term antiretroviral therapy in people with HIV. At the survey level, the v3.0 immunoSEQ assay was run. Here immunoSEQ multiplex PCR was the method, and the copy in TCRdb shows in-frame clones only, minus some. The data contain 15,000 to 20,000 clones, approximately 80% of them singletons. The sample here was unsorted PBMCs, taken 0.6 years after starting antiretroviral therapy. These receptor sequences come from a woman between 18 and 30 years old with HIV.

This chain joins TRBV6-5 and TRBJ2-5; 7 positions match TRBD1. CDR1 and CDR2 from the germline V gene are MNHEY and SVGAGI. The CDR3 has 15 amino acids. The trim removed 6 bases at V and 4 bases at J, leaving 11 bases unmatched. The CDR3 sequence is CASSHTAGGRETQYF. DNA for the CDR3: TGTGCCAGCAGCCACACCGCAGGGGGACGAGAGACCCAGTACTTC.

The V gene is TRBV7-2, the J gene TRBJ2-1, with 10 bases that match TRBD1. Germline CDR1 and CDR2: SGHTA and FQGNSA. The trim removed 4 bases at V and 5 bases at J, leaving 2 bases unmatched. The CDR3 length is 14 residues. The CDR3 is CASSSGQGNNEQFF. The DNA of the CDR3 is TGTGCCAGCAGCTCGGGACAGGGGAACAATGAGCAGTTCTTC.

V and J are TRBV6-5 and TRBJ2-7, with TRBD1 identical over 9 bases. Germline CDR1 is MNHEY and CDR2 is SVGAGI. V lost 6 bases to trimming and J lost 2 bases; unmatched junction nucleotides: 8. CDR3 length: 15 residues. The CDR3 region has the DNA TGTGCCAGCAGCCCCGGGACAGGGACCCCCTACGAGCAGTACTTC. Translated: CASSPGTGTPYEQYF.

This clone has just one count. The genes are TRBV6-5 and TRBJ2-4; 9 bases are a match to TRBD1. The V segment lost 2 bases and the J segment 4 bases; nucleotides outside the gene matches: 6. The CDR3 consists of 16 residues. Germline assignment: CDR1 MNHEY and CDR2 SVGAGI. The CDR3 region has the DNA TGTGCCAGCAGTTACCCGGATGGGACAGGGAAAAACATTCAGTACTTC. This translates into CASSYPDGTGKNIQYF.

The chain combines TRBV7-9 with TRBJ2-3, with D hard to call. V dropped 1 base and J dropped 8 bases, with 13 bases sitting between them. This CDR3 has 14 residues. The germline CDR1 and CDR2 sequences are SEHNR and FQNEAQ (reference sequence). CDR3 region: CASSLGSRSGTQYF. Here the CDR3 DNA reads TGTGCCAGCAGCTTAGGATCTAGATCGGGTACGCAGTATTTT.

This chain joins TRBV6-1 and TRBJ1-2; a possible D gene is TRBD1 (5 bases). V lost 0 bases and J 8 bases, leaving 16 bases between the germline ends. CDR1 and CDR2 (germline): MNHNS, SASEGT. The CDR3 is 15 residues long. The CDR3: CASSEAVGRFTGYTF. The DNA for the CDR3 is TGTGCCAGCAGTGAAGCGGTGGGACGCTTTACGGGCTACACCTTC.

The DNA for the CDR3 is TGTGCCAGCAGCGTAGGTGGGTCCCCGGGGATCTATGGCTACACCTTC. Protein: CASSVGGSPGIYGYTF. The V gene is TRBV9, the J gene TRBJ1-2; no firm D call. This CDR3 spans 16 amino acids. V lost 0 bases to trimming and J lost 4 bases, with 16 bases between them. In germline, CDR1 is SGDLS, CDR2 YYNGEE.

The chain joins TRBV10-2 to TRBJ2-6, with a tentative D call TRBD2 (6 bases). CDR1 is WSHSY and CDR2 is SAAADI in the germline V gene. Trimming removed 8 bases at V and 2 bases at J, with 10 bases between. The CDR3 contains 14 residues. This CDR3 is CASGGGTGANVLTF. CDR3 coding DNA: TGCGCCAGCGGTGGGGGGACTGGGGCCAACGTCCTGACTTTC.

The chain employs TRBV28 and TRBJ2-1, with 9 bases that match TRBD2. The CDR3 has 16 amino acids. The J segment lost 4 bases and the V segment lost 6 bases, leaving 10 bases of the junction unmatched. Germline-derived CDR1 and CDR2 are MDHEN and SYDVKM. The CDR3 loop is CASSPPGLAGYNEQFF. The CDR3 DNA sequence: TGTGCCAGCAGCCCGCCGGGACTAGCAGGTTACAATGAGCAGTTCTTC.

The chain joins TRBV5-1 to TRBJ2-7; a possible D gene is TRBD2 (5 bases). CDR3 length: 15 residues. CDR1 is SGHRS, CDR2 YFSETQ, per germline. The V end lost 4 bases, the J end lost 2 bases, and 16 bases lay between the germline ends. CDR3 DNA sequence: TGCGCCAGCAGCCTACAGACGGGGATACCCTACGAGCAGTACTTC. Its protein product is CASSLQTGIPYEQYF.

The chain links TRBV6-4 to TRBJ1-1; D possibly corresponds to TRBD1 (5 bases). Germline loops: CDR1 MRHNA, CDR2 SNTAGT. The CDR3 is 13 amino acids. V was trimmed by 0 bases and J by 11 bases, leaving 13 bases between them. The CDR3: CASSDSEQGRAFF. In nucleotides, the CDR3 is TGTGCCAGCAGTGACTCAGAGCAGGGAAGGGCTTTCTTT.

This chain connects TRBV5-1 to TRBJ2-7; D call uncertain. Trimming took off 5 bases at V and 6 bases at J, with 12 bases between the two ends. This CDR3 region has 12 residues. Germline CDR1 reads SGHRS; CDR2 reads YFSETQ. CDR3 protein: CASRWANGEQYF. The CDR3 bases are TGCGCCAGCAGGTGGGCTAATGGCGAGCAGTACTTC.

V usage is TRBV7-9 and J usage is TRBJ2-6, with 8 nucleotides matching TRBD1. This CDR3 has 15 residues. Trimming at V came to 3 bases and at J to 7 bases, leaving 5 bases not matched to a gene. Germline lookup yields CDR1 SEHNR and CDR2 FQNEAQ (reference sequence). The CDR3 region is CASSFGTGSANVLTF. For the CDR3, the DNA is TGTGCCAGCAGCTTTGGGACAGGAAGCGCCAACGTCCTGACTTTC.

The chain links TRBV28 to TRBJ2-6; the D is unclear. The CDR3 contains 17 residues. CDR1 and CDR2 (germline): MDHEN, SYDVKM. With 8 bases removed from V and 0 bases from J, the gap between germline ends came to 17 bases. For the CDR3, the DNA is TGTGCCAGCCTCGCCCTGAGAAGACACTCTGGGGCCAACGTCCTGACTTTC. It yields the protein CASLALRRHSGANVLTF.

This clone was observed a single time. The chain is built from TRBV18 and TRBJ2-3, with no clear D. The CDR3 is made up of 11 amino acids. From germline, CDR1 is KGHSH and CDR2 LQKENI. V lost 6 bases and J 6 bases, leaving 7 bases between the germline ends. CDR3 sequence reads: CASSPWDTQYF. The CDR3 bases are TGTGCCAGCTCTCCGTGGGATACGCAGTATTTT.

The chain uses TRBV7-8 and TRBJ2-5; D may be TRBD1 or TRBD2 (7 bases each). Germline V gene lookup returns CDR1 SGHVS and CDR2 FQNEAQ. Trimming cost V 5 bases and J 7 bases, with 23 bases left between them. This CDR3 contains 16 residues. The CDR3 nucleotides read TGTGCCAGCAGCGTCCAGGGGGGGGCCGCGAGGGGGACCCAGTACTTC. Translated: CASSVQGGAARGTQYF.

This clone came up once. J is TRBJ2-3 and V is TRBV7-9; the D is unclear. Looked up from germline, CDR1 is SEHNR and CDR2 is FQNEAQ (reference sequence). The ends were cut back, 3 bases at V and 2 bases at J, with 3 bases in the middle. The CDR3 contains 12 residues. CDR3 in DNA: TGTGCCAGCAGCTTGGACACAGATACGCAGTATTTT. Translation gives CASSLDTDTQYF.

The chain uses TRBV10-3 and TRBJ2-6; TRBD2 might be the D (6 bases). CDR1 is ENHRY, CDR2 SYGVKD, per germline. The V end was cut by 9 bases, the J end by 2 bases, with 14 bases between. The CDR3 loop spans 15 amino acids. CDR3 DNA sequence: TGTGCCATAACCCCCGGGGGTACTGGGGCCAACGTCCTGACTTTC. It translates to CAITPGGTGANVLTF.

By share, this clone ranks as medium-sized. V and J are TRBV7-9 and TRBJ2-7; D is possibly TRBD1 (6 bases). V gave up 0 bases and J gave up 5 bases, with 11 bases separating them. The V gene's germline CDR1 is SEHNR and CDR2 FQNEAQ (reference sequence). The CDR3 extends over 14 amino acids. The CDR3 loop is CASSLAGGSDEQYF. The DNA of the CDR3 is TGTGCCAGCAGCTTAGCAGGGGGTTCCGACGAGCAGTACTTC.

This clone was observed a single time. This chain links TRBV5-1 with TRBJ1-2; D is perhaps TRBD1 (6 bases). The CDR3 is made up of 12 amino acids. V shed 3 bases and J shed 8 bases, with 11 bases lying between them. The germline gives CDR1 SGHRS, CDR2 YFSETQ. The chain's CDR3 is CASSSNRDGYTF. Written as DNA, the CDR3 is TGCGCCAGCAGCTCGAACAGGGACGGCTACACCTTC.

The genes are TRBV19 and TRBJ1-5; D gene uncertain. The CDR3 is 13 residues long. V was shortened by 5 bases and J by 7 bases, with 12 bases between the two germline ends. Germline V lookup: CDR1 LNHDA, CDR2 SQIVND (reference sequence). DNA for the CDR3: TGTGCCAGTAGTCCATCTCCGGGGCAGCCCCAGCATTTT. This encodes CASSPSPGQPQHF.

This chain connects TRBV7-9 to TRBJ2-7, with 7 bases lining up with TRBD1. The CDR3 is 14 amino acids. Germline CDR1 reads SEHNR; CDR2 reads FQNEAQ (reference sequence). V was pared by 6 bases and J by 2 bases, with 7 bases of the junction left unmatched. CDR3: CASRQGDRTYEQYF. Here the CDR3 DNA reads TGTGCCAGCAGGCAGGGGGACAGAACCTACGAGCAGTACTTC. The full variable domain, completed using reference TRBV7-9 and TRBJ2-7, is DTGVSQNPRHKITKRGQNVTFRCDPISEHNRLYWYRQTLGQGPEFLTYFQNEAQLEKSRLLSDRFSAERPKGSFSTLEIQRTEQGDSAMYLCASRQGDRTYEQYFGPGTRLTVT.

The rearrangement links TRBV5-1 to TRBJ1-3; no clear D. CDR3 length equals 14 residues. The germline CDR1 and CDR2 sequences are SGHRS and YFSETQ. Trimming removed 0 bases from V and 3 bases from J, with 7 bases in between. CDR3 residues: CASSLDQVGNTIYF. The DNA of the CDR3 is TGCGCCAGCAGCTTGGACCAGGTTGGAAACACCATATATTTT.

This clone was picked up one time. This rearrangement joins TRBV7-6 to TRBJ2-3, with D hard to call. The CDR3 loop spans 13 amino acids. In germline, CDR1 is SGHVS, CDR2 FNYEAQ. V was clipped by 1 base and J by 1 base, with 3 bases between them. The CDR3 nucleotides are TGTGCCAGCAGCTTAGTGGGCACAGATACGCAGTATTTT. It specifies CASSLVGTDTQYF.